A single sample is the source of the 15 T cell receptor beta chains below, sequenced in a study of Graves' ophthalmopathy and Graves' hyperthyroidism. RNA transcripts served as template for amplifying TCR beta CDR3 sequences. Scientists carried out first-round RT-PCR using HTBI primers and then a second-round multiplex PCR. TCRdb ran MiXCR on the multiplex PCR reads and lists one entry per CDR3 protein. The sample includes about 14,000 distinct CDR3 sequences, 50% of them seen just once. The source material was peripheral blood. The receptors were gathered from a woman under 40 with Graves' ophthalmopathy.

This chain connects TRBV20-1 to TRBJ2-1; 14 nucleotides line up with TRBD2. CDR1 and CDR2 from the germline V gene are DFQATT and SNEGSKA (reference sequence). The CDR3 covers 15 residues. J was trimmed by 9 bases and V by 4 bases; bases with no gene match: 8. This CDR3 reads CSATGTSGRSREQFF. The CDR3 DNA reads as TGCAGTGCTACCGGGACTAGCGGGAGAAGCCGTGAGCAGTTCTTC.

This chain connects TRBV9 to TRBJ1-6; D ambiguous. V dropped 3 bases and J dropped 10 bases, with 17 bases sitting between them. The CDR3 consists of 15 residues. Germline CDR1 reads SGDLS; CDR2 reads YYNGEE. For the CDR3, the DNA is TGTGCCAGCAGCGCGACCCACGCCTCGGGATCACCCCTCCACTTT. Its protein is CASSATHASGSPLHF.

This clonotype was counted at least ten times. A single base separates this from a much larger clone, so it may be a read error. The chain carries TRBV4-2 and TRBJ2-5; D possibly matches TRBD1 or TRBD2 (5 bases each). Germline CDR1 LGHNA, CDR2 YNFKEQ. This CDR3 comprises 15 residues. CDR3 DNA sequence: TGTGCCAGCAGCCAAGATCAGGGAGCCCCGGGTGGCCAGGACTTC. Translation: CASSQDQGAPGGQDF.

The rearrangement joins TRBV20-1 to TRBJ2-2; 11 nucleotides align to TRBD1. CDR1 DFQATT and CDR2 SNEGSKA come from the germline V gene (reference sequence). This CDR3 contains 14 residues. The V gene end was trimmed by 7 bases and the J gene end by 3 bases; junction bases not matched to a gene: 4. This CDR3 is CSVRGQGDTGELFF. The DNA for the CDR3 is TGCAGTGTTAGGGGACAGGGGGACACCGGGGAGCTGTTTTTT.

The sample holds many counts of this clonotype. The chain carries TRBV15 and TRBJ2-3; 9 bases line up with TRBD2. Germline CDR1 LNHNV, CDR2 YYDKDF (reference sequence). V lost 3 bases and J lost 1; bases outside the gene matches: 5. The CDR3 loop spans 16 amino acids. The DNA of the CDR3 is TGTGCCACCAGCAGTTTAGCGGGAGATGGCACAGATACGCAGTATTTT. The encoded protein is CATSSLAGDGTDTQYF.

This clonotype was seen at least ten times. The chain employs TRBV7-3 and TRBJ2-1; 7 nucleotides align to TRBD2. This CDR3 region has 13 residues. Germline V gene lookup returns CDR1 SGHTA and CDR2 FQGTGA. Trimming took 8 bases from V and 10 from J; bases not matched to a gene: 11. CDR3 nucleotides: TGTGCCAGCGGCCGGGACTACCAAGCGGAGCAGTTCTTC. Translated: CASGRDYQAEQFF.

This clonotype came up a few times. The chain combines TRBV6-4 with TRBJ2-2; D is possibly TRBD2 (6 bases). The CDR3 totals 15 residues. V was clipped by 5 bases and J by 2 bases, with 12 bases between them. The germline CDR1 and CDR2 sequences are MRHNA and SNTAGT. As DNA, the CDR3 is TGTGCCAGCAGTAGTACGGGGGAAAACACCGGGGAGCTGTTTTTT. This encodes CASSSTGENTGELFF.

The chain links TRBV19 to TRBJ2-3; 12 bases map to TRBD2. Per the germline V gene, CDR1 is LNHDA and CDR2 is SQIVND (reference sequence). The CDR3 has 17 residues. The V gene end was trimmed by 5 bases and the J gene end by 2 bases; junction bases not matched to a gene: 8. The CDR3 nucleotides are TGTGCCAGTAGTGCAACGACTAGCGGGAGTATCACAGATACGCAGTATTTT. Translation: CASSATTSGSITDTQYF.

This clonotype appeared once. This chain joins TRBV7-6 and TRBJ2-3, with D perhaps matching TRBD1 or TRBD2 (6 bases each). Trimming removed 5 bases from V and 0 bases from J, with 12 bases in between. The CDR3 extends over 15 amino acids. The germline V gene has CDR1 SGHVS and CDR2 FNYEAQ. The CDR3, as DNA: TGTGCCAGCAGCCCGAGGGGGGTGAGCACAGATACGCAGTATTTT. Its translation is CASSPRGVSTDTQYF. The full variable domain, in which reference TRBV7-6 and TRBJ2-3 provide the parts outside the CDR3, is GAGVSQSPRYKVTKRGQDVALRCDPISGHVSLYWYRQALGQGPEFLTYFNYEAQQDKSGLPNDRFSAERPEGSISTLTIQRTEQRDSAMYRCASSPRGVSTDTQYFGPGTRLTVL.

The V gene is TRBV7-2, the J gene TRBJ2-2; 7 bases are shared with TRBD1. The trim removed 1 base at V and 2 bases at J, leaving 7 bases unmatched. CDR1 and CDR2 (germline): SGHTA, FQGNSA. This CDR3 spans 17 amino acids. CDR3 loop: CASSLGGQLTNTGELFF. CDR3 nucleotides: TGTGCCAGCAGCTTAGGGGGACAGCTCACAAACACCGGGGAGCTGTTTTTT.

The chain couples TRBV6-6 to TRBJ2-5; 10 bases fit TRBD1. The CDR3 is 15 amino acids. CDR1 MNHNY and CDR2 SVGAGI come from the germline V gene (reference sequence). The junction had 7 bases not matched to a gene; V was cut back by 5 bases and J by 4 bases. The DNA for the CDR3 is TGTGCCAGCAGTGACAGACAGGGGGCGGGAGAGACCCAGTACTTC. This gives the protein CASSDRQGAGETQYF.

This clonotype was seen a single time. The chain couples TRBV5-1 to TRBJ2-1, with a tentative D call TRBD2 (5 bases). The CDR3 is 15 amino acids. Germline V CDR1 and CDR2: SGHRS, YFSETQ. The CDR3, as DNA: TGCGACTGCAGCTTGGGTAGTGGGAGTTACAATGAGCAGTTCTTC. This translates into CDCSLGSGSYNEQFF.

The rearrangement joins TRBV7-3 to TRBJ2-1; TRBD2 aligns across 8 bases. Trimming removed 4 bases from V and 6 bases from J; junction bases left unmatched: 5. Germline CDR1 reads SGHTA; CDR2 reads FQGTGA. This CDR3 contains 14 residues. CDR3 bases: TGTGCCAGCAGCTATGGGACTAGTGGCAATGAGCAGTTCTTC. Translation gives CASSYGTSGNEQFF.

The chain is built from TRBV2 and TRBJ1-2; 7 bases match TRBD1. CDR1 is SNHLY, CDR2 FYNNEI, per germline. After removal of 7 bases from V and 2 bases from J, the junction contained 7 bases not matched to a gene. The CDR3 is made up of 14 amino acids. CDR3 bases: TGTGCCAGCACCCGGGACAGCCAAAACTATGGCTACACCTTC. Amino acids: CASTRDSQNYGYTF.

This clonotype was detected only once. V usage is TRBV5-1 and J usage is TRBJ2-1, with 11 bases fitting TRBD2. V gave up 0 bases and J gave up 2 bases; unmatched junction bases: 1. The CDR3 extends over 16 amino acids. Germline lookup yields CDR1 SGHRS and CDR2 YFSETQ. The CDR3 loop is CASSLGSGRAYNEQFF. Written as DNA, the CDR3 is TGCGCCAGCAGCTTGGGTAGCGGGAGGGCCTACAATGAGCAGTTCTTC.